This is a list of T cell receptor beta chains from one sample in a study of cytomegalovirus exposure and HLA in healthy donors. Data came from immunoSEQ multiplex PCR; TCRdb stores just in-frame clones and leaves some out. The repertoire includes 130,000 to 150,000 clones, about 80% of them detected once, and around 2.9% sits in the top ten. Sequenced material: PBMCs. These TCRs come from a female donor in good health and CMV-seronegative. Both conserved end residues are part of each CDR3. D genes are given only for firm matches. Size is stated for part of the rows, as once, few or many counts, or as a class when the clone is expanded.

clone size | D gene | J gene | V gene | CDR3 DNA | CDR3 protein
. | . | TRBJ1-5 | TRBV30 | TGTGCCTGGAGTATGGGGCAGGGTAGTCAGCCCCAGCATTTT | CAWSMGQGSQPQHF
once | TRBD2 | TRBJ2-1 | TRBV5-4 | TGTGCCAGCACCAATCCACGGGGGGGCGCCTACAATGAGCAGTTCTTC | CASTNPRGGAYNEQFF
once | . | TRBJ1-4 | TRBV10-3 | TGTGCCATCAGTGAGTCAGCGGGGGGGCTAACTAATGAAAAACTGTTTTTT | CAISESAGGLTNEKLFF
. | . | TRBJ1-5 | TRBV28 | TGTGCCAGCAGTATCTCCCCTTACAGGGTCTATAGCAATCAGCCCCAGCATTTT | CASSISPYRVYSNQPQHF
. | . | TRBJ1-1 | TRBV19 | TGTGCCAGTAGTGGGGACACCGGACCCATGAACACTGAAGCTTTCTTT | CASSGDTGPMNTEAFF
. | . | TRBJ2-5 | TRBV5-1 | TGCGCCAGCAGCCGGGGTGGGGTTGAGACCCAGTACTTC | CASSRGGVETQYF
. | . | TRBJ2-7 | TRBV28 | TGTGCCAGCAGTTTAGAGGGAGGACTCGTAGCGGAGCAGTACTTC | CASSLEGGLVAEQYF
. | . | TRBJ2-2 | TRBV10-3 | TGTGCCATCCTCGACAAAGCTCATGGCACCGGGGAGCTGTTTTTT | CAILDKAHGTGELFF
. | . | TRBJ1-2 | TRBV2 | TGTGCCAGCAGTGAGGGGGGGACATCTCAGACTAACTATGGCTACACCTTC | CASSEGGTSQTNYGYTF
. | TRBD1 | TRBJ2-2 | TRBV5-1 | TGCGCCAGCAGCTTGACGGGACAGGAGAACACCGGGGAGCTGTTTTTT | CASSLTGQENTGELFF
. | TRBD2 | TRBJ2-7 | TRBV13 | TGTGCCAGCAGAAAATGGGGCGGGAGGCTTGACGAGCAGTACTTC | CASRKWGGRLDEQYF
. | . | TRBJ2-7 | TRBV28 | TGTGCCAGCAGTTTGCGGGGCCGGGTGGGATCCTACGAGCAGTACTTC | CASSLRGRVGSYEQYF
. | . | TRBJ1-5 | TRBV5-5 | TGTGCCAGCAGCTCGATTGGAGGGGACCCAAATCAGCCCCAGCATTTT | CASSSIGGDPNQPQHF
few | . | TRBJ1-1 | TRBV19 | TGTGCCAGTAGTACAGCCAGGGACATGAACACTGAAGCTTTCTTT | CASSTARDMNTEAFF
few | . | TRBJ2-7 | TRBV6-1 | TGTGCCAGCAGTGAAAACTGGGGGGGCGGCTACGAGCAGTACTTC | CASSENWGGGYEQYF
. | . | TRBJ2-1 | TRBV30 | TGTGCCTGGAGTCGAGGCGGGACCTACAATGAGCAGTTCTTC | CAWSRGGTYNEQFF
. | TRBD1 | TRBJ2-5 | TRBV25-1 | TGTGCCAGCAGTGAATGGCGGGACAGGGGAAAAGAGACCCAGTACTTC | CASSEWRDRGKETQYF
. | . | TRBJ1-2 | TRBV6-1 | TGTGCCAGCAGTGAAGCGATACAGGTTCGTGGCTACCCCTTC | CASSEAIQVRGYPF
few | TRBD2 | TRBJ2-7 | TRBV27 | TGTGCCAGCAGTTTTAGCGGGAGGGCTTACGAGCAGTACTTC | CASSFSGRAYEQYF
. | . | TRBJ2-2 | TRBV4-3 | TGCGCCAGCAGCCAAGTAGTGGGGGGACAGAACGCGAACACCGGGGAGCTGTTTTTT | CASSQVVGGQNANTGELFF
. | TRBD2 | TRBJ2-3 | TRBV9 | TGTGCCAGCAGCGTGGGGAGGACTAGAACAGATACGCAGTATTTT | CASSVGRTRTDTQYF
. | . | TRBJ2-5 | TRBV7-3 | TGTGCCAGCAGCAAAGGAGCAAGCCAAGAGACCCAGTACTTC | CASSKGASQETQYF
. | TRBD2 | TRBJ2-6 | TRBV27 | TGTGCCTCTAGCGGGAGAGGCTACTCTGGGGCCAACGTCCTGACTTTC | CASSGRGYSGANVLTF
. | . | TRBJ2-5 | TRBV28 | TGTGCCAGCAGTCCCCTGCGACAGTCGCAGGGGTTCTGGGAGTACTTC | CASSPLRQSQGFWEYF
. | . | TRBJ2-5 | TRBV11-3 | TGTGCCAGCAGCTTAGCTGCAGGAAAAGAGACCCAGTACTTC | CASSLAAGKETQYF
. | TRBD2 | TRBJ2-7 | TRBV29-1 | TGCAGCGTTGAGCTCACCGGGACTAGCGGGCGGACGAGTTGTTACGAGCAGTACTTC | CSVELTGTSGRTSCYEQYF
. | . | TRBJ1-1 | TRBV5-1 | TGCGCCAGCAGCTTGGTTGGAGGAGGGACTGAAGCTTTCTTT | CASSLVGGGTEAFF
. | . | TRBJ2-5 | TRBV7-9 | TGTGCCAGCAGCTTACACGGGGGACCTAAAGAGACCCAGTACTTC | CASSLHGGPKETQYF
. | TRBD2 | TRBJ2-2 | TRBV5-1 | TGCGCCAGCAGCGCCGGGCGACATAGCGGGGGTACCGGGGAGCTGTTTTTT | CASSAGRHSGGTGELFF
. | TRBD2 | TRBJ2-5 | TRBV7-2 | TGTGCCAGCAGCTTATGGGCGGGGGGAGAGACCCAGTACTTC | CASSLWAGGETQYF
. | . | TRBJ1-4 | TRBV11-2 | TGTGCCAGCAGCTTGGTACAGGTTAATGAAAAACTGTTTTTT | CASSLVQVNEKLFF
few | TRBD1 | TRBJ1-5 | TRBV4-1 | TGCGCCAGCAGCCAGACAGGGGGCCAGCCCCAGCATTTT | CASSQTGGQPQHF
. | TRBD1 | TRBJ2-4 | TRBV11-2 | TGTGCCAGCAGCTTACCGACAGGGCAGATTCAGTACTTC | CASSLPTGQIQYF
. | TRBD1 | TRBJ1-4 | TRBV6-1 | TGTGCCTGCGGTTTGACAGGGGCCCATGGCGAAAAACTGTTTTTT | CACGLTGAHGEKLFF
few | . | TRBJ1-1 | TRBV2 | TGTGCCAGCAGTGAGCTCCTCGGAGCTTTCTTT | CASSELLGAFF